Presented here are 9 T cell receptor beta chains from one specimen sequenced in a study of T cell responses to AZD1222 COVID-19 vaccine (dated by TCRdb to 2020 to 2022). Receptors were amplified or captured by the immunoSEQ multiplex PCR assay. Here the immuneACCESS table is served through TCRdb, limited to in-frame sequences with V and J called. Missing clones are a known gap in these copies; in checked studies unresolved V genes cover under half, and the rest lacks a known reason. The sample data list some 100,000 clones, and approximately 90% of these were observed just once. Roughly 5% of the sample goes to the ten largest clones. The time point label corresponds to: baseline before first vaccination. Sequenced here: peripheral blood, sampled on day 0 of AZD1222 vaccination. The receptor set was obtained from an adult in good health.

The rearrangement joins TRBV19 to TRBJ1-5; D gene ambiguous. This CDR3 has 15 residues. Germline lookup yields CDR1 LNHDA and CDR2 SQIVND (reference sequence). Written as DNA, the CDR3 is TGTGACTCCACGGCTTTCCGTCTTAGCAATCAGCCCCAGCATTTT. It yields the protein CDSTAFRLSNQPQHF. The complete variable domain, with remaining parts taken from reference TRBV19 and TRBJ1-5, reads DGGITQSPKYLFRKEGQNVTLSCEQNLNHDAMYWYRQDPGQGLRLIYYSQIVNDFQKGDIAEGYSVSREKKESFPLTVTSAQKNPTAFYLCDSTAFRLSNQPQHFGDGTRLSIL.

The J gene is TRBJ2-3, the V gene TRBV5-4; TRBD1 might be the D (6 bases). The CDR3 has 16 amino acids. Germline V gene sequence: CDR1 SGHNT, CDR2 YYREEE (reference sequence). V was trimmed by 2 bases and J by 3 bases, leaving 16 bases between them. The CDR3 here is CASSFEWGPGTDTQYF. In DNA form, the CDR3 reads TGTGCCAGCAGCTTTGAGTGGGGGCCTGGAACAGATACGCAGTATTTT. Drawing the rest from reference TRBV5-4 and TRBJ2-3, the complete variable domain is ETGVTQSPTHLIKTRGQQVTLRCSSQSGHNTVSWYQQALGQGPQFIFQYYREEENGRGNFPPRFSGLQFPNYSSELNVNALELDDSALYLCASSFEWGPGTDTQYFGPGTRLTVL.

This sequence joins TRBV3-1 (or the pseudogene TRBV3-2) and TRBJ2-7, with TRBD1 identical over 7 bases. This CDR3 contains 14 residues. Losses at the gene ends were 8 bases for V and 4 bases for J; bases not matched to a gene: 11. Germline CDR1 and CDR2: LGHDT and YNNKEL (reference sequence). CDR3 nucleotides: TGTGCCAGCGGGAGACAGGGTGATTTATACGAGCAGTACTTC. Its protein is CASGRQGDLYEQYF.

The chain uses TRBV27 and TRBJ1-5; D not certain. V lost 6 bases to trimming and J lost 9 bases, with 18 bases between them. Germline V lookup: CDR1 MNHEY, CDR2 SMNVEV (reference sequence). The CDR3 is 14 amino acids. CDR3 nucleotides: TGTGCCAGCAGCTTGGACCCAAAATTCCCGCCCCAGCATTTT. It yields the protein CASSLDPKFPPQHF.

The gene calls are TRBV30 and TRBJ2-7, with unresolved D. CDR3 length equals 14 residues. Germline lookup yields CDR1 GTSNPN and CDR2 SVGIG (reference sequence). Trimming removed 4 bases from V and 4 bases from J, with 17 bases in between. CDR3 bases: TGTGCCTGGAAGAGTCGAAAGACCGCTTACGAGCAGTACTTC. Translation gives CAWKSRKTAYEQYF.

This chain connects TRBV6-1 to TRBJ1-6; D unclear. The CDR3 has 12 amino acids. The V gene's germline CDR1 is MNHNS and CDR2 SASEGT. Trimming left V 0 bases short and J 8 bases short, with 2 bases between. The CDR3 spells CASSEAYSPLHF. As DNA, the CDR3 is TGTGCCAGCAGTGAAGCGTATTCACCCCTCCACTTT.

The chain carries TRBV7-2 and TRBJ1-1; D is undetermined. Germline V lookup: CDR1 SGHTA, CDR2 FQGNSA. Trimming left V 2 bases short and J 2 bases short, with 6 bases between. The CDR3 spans 13 residues. CDR3 sequence: CASSLTQNTEAFF. CDR3 in DNA: TGTGCCAGCAGCTTAACCCAAAACACTGAAGCTTTCTTT. Looking up the rest from reference TRBV7-2 and TRBJ1-1 gives the full variable domain: GAGVSQSPSNKVTEKGKDVELRCDPISGHTALYWYRQSLGQGLEFLIYFQGNSAPDKSGLPSDRFSAERTGGSVSTLTIQRTQQEDSAVYLCASSLTQNTEAFFGQGTRLTVV.

This clone was picked up a small number of times. V and J are TRBV5-6 and TRBJ2-1; 10 positions match TRBD1. Germline V gene data show CDR1 as SGHDT and CDR2 as YYEEEE. Losses at the gene ends were 5 bases for V and 4 bases for J; bases not matched to a gene: 6. The CDR3 length is 15 residues. This chain's CDR3 is CASRGWGQGYNEQFF. The DNA of the CDR3 is TGTGCCAGCAGGGGGTGGGGACAGGGGTACAATGAGCAGTTCTTC.

The J gene is TRBJ1-1, the V gene TRBV6-5, with D perhaps matching TRBD1 (6 bases). V was clipped by 7 bases and J by 8 bases, with 20 bases between them. CDR3 size: 14 residues. Germline V CDR1 and CDR2: MNHEY, SVGAGI. CDR3 amino acids: CASTLGGDKDEAFF. CDR3 DNA: TGTGCCAGCACCCTTGGGGGGGACAAGGACGAAGCTTTCTTT.